This passage covers 10 T cell receptor beta chains from one sample sequenced in a study of cytomegalovirus exposure and HLA in healthy donors. With 60 Vbeta and 13 Jbeta primers, the PCR was carried out. Method: immunoSEQ multiplex PCR; TCRdb's copy keeps in-frame clones and lacks some. The sample lists about 140,000 clones, about 78% occurring once. Specimen: PBMCs. These receptors were collected from a man aged 45-65 years in good health and CMV-seropositive.

The J gene is TRBJ2-6, the V gene TRBV2; 9 positions match TRBD1. V shed 5 bases, J shed 0 bases, and the junction held 5 bases outside the gene matches. There are 17 residues in the CDR3. Germline V CDR1 and CDR2: SNHLY, FYNNEI. CDR3 in DNA: TGTGCCAGCAGTCCCGGGACAGGGCGCTCTGGGGCCAACGTCCTGACTTTC. Translated: CASSPGTGRSGANVLTF.

The chain couples TRBV6-5 to TRBJ1-6, with D possibly being TRBD1 (6 bases). The CDR3 is made up of 13 amino acids. Per germline, CDR1 MNHEY and CDR2 SVGAGI. Trimming left V 9 bases short and J 6 bases short, with 12 bases between. The CDR3 sequence: CASSGAPNSPLHF. DNA for the CDR3: TGTGCCAGTTCAGGGGCCCCTAATTCACCCCTCCACTTT.

The chain couples TRBV5-1 to TRBJ2-2, with TRBD1 matching 9 bases. The CDR3 contains 18 residues. Germline-derived CDR1 and CDR2 are SGHRS and YFSETQ. V lost 6 bases, J lost 7 bases, and 19 bases stayed unmatched. CDR3 nucleotides: TGCGCCAGCACCGCCTTTAATTTAGGACAGGGGTCCGGCGGGGAGCTGTTTTTT. Residues: CASTAFNLGQGSGGELFF.

This chain joins TRBV27 and TRBJ1-5, with TRBD1 identical over 10 bases. V was clipped by 6 bases and J by 4 bases; unmatched bases: 9. The germline gives CDR1 MNHEY, CDR2 SMNVEV (reference sequence). This CDR3 is 16 amino acids long. The CDR3 sequence: CASRTGTGALNQPQHF. The DNA of the CDR3 is TGTGCCAGCAGGACCGGGACAGGGGCCCTAAATCAGCCCCAGCATTTT.

This clone was observed a single time. The chain uses TRBV11-2 and TRBJ2-1; weak D call: TRBD2 (6 bases). Per the germline V gene, CDR1 is SGHAT and CDR2 is FQNNGV. The CDR3 is 18 residues long. Between the trimmed V and J ends, which lost 4 bases and 3 bases, there was a span of 22 bases. The CDR3 region is CASSSGVNLRGLYNEQFF. DNA of the CDR3: TGTGCCAGCAGCTCCGGAGTGAATTTGCGGGGTCTCTACAATGAGCAGTTCTTC.

The table lists this clone with a few counts. V gene TRBV7-3 combines with J gene TRBJ2-1; 7 nucleotides align to TRBD2. Losses at the gene ends were 5 bases for V and 7 bases for J; bases not matched to a gene: 11. CDR1 and CDR2 (germline): SGHTA, FQGTGA. The CDR3 spans 15 residues. The CDR3 DNA reads as TGTGCCAGCAGCCGGTCCGGGACTAAATATAATGAGCAGTTCTTC. The encoded protein is CASSRSGTKYNEQFF. The complete variable domain, with remaining parts taken from reference TRBV7-3 and TRBJ2-1, reads GAGVSQTPSNKVTEKGKYVELRCDPISGHTALYWYRQSLGQGPEFLIYFQGTGAADDSGLPNDRFFAVRPEGSVSTLKIQRTERGDSAVYLCASSRSGTKYNEQFFGPGTRLTVL.

The chain employs TRBV29-1 and TRBJ1-1; D perhaps matches TRBD1 (6 bases). With 7 bases removed from V and 0 bases from J, the gap between germline ends came to 15 bases. Germline V gives CDR1 SQVTM, CDR2 ANQGSEA. This CDR3 has 14 residues. The CDR3 spells CSAATGAMNTEAFF. The CDR3 nucleotides are TGCAGCGCCGCGACAGGCGCTATGAACACTGAAGCTTTCTTT.

CDR3 sequence reads: CSVEDRGANTGELFF. CDR3 bases: TGCAGCGTTGAAGATCGGGGGGCTAACACCGGGGAGCTGTTTTTT. The chain carries TRBV29-1 and TRBJ2-2; the D gene is possibly TRBD2 (7 bases). The CDR3 consists of 15 residues. V lost 0 bases, J lost 2 bases, and 10 bases lay in between. Germline CDR1 and CDR2: SQVTM and ANQGSEA.

The J gene is TRBJ1-1, the V gene TRBV4-1; D may be TRBD1 (6 bases). The CDR3 is made up of 16 amino acids. The germline V gene encodes CDR1 MGHRA and CDR2 YSYEKL. Trimming shortened V by 3 bases and J by 6 bases, and 20 bases separated the two germline ends. CDR3 coding DNA: TGCGCCAGCAGCCAGACCGTGGGGGATGGGGGCCCTGAAGCTTTCTTT. Amino acids: CASSQTVGDGGPEAFF.

This clone was found a few times. The chain has TRBV5-1 and TRBJ1-2, with D maybe TRBD1 (6 bases). This CDR3 contains 16 residues. V was pared by 4 bases and J by 3 bases, with 19 bases between. CDR1 and CDR2 from the germline V gene are SGHRS and YFSETQ. For the CDR3, the DNA is TGCGCCAGCAGCCCTCGGACAGTAGGGGACGACTATGGCTACACCTTC. Translated, it gives CASSPRTVGDDYGYTF.